The 2 T cell receptor beta chains given below trace back to one sample, sequenced in a study of cytomegalovirus exposure and HLA in healthy donors. With 60 Vbeta and 13 Jbeta primers, the PCR was carried out. Using immunoSEQ multiplex PCR, the repertoire was profiled, and TCRdb retains in-frame clones only, with some absent. This sample carries about 130,000 clones, about 73% of them seen once, and the ten largest clones take approximately 2.1%. The sample was PBMCs. These TCRs come from a woman aged 40 to 50 in good health and CMV-seropositive.

This clone was seen a few times. The chain links TRBV27 to TRBJ2-5; 7 nucleotides line up with TRBD1. Germline V gene sequence: CDR1 MNHEY, CDR2 SMNVEV (reference sequence). V gave up 4 bases and J gave up 2 bases; unmatched junction bases: 7. The CDR3 contains 15 residues. CDR3 in amino acids: CASSSNLQGQETQYF. Written as DNA, the CDR3 is TGTGCCAGCAGTTCGAACCTACAGGGGCAAGAGACCCAGTACTTC.

The rearrangement uses TRBV5-1 and TRBJ1-2; D is possibly TRBD1 (5 bases). Germline loops: CDR1 SGHRS, CDR2 YFSETQ. V was shortened by 3 bases and J by 10 bases, with 19 bases between the two germline ends. The CDR3 length is 14 residues. CDR3 sequence: CASSYGGGWDDYTF. CDR3 DNA: TGCGCCAGCAGCTACGGGGGGGGTTGGGATGACTACACCTTC.